The 26 T cell receptor beta chains listed next were all sequenced from one sample in a study of T cell repertoires in MIS-A myocarditis. Profiled with immunoSEQ multiplex PCR; TCRdb holds only in-frame clones, not every one. Altogether some 10,000 clones are present, roughly 91% being singletons, with the ten largest covering about 2%. Material: thoracic lymph node tissue obtained at autopsy. The receptors come from a man in his late teens or twenties with fulminant myocarditis from multisystem inflammatory syndrome in adults (MIS-A) after COVID-19.

The gene calls are TRBV4-2 and TRBJ2-7; 7 nucleotides align to TRBD1. Germline V gene lookup returns CDR1 LGHNA and CDR2 YNFKEQ. This CDR3 has 16 amino acids. V shed 0 bases, J shed 1 base, and the junction held 6 bases outside the gene matches. CDR3 coding DNA: TGTGCCAGCAGCCAAGAGGGTCAGGACAGGTCCTACGAGCAGTACTTC. Its protein is CASSQEGQDRSYEQYF.

The V gene is TRBV5-5, the J gene TRBJ1-2, with 7 nucleotides matching TRBD1. The ends lost 5 bases at V and 10 bases at J; junction bases unmatched: 11. This CDR3 region has 13 residues. Germline CDR1 and CDR2: SGHKS and YYEKEE (reference sequence). CDR3 sequence reads: CASRRGQAGDYTF. The CDR3 bases are TGTGCCAGCAGACGAGGACAGGCCGGGGACTACACCTTC.

The rearrangement uses TRBV4-3 and TRBJ2-7, with D possibly TRBD2 on 6 matching bases. Germline assignment: CDR1 LGHNA and CDR2 YSLEER. This CDR3 spans 13 amino acids. V gave up 0 bases and J gave up 4 bases, with 7 bases separating them. The CDR3 sequence is CASSQDRGYEQYF. The CDR3 DNA reads TGCGCCAGCAGCCAAGATCGGGGGTACGAGCAGTACTTC.

The chain joins TRBV11-2 to TRBJ2-7, with TRBD1 identical over 11 bases. CDR3 size: 15 residues. Germline V gene data show CDR1 as SGHAT and CDR2 as FQNNGV. The J segment lost 7 bases and the V segment lost 5 bases, leaving 10 bases of the junction unmatched. CDR3 bases: TGTGCCAGCAGCCGGTTCGGACAGGGGGCTGAAGAGCAGTACTTC. It is translated as CASSRFGQGAEEQYF.

The rearrangement uses TRBV12-3 or TRBV12-4 and TRBJ2-2; no clear D gene. V lost 0 bases and J 7 bases, leaving 6 bases between the germline ends. CDR3 length: 13 amino acids. The CDR3 protein is CASSLAGDGELFF. The CDR3 DNA sequence: TGTGCCAGCAGTTTAGCGGGTGACGGGGAGCTGTTTTTT.

The CDR3 loop reads CASSLRDIPPGAQYF. The CDR3 DNA reads as TGTGCCAGCAGCTTACGGGACATTCCCCCTGGGGCCCAGTACTTC. The rearrangement joins TRBV7-2 to TRBJ2-5, with D maybe TRBD1 (6 bases). Trimming left V 2 bases short and J 9 bases short, with 19 bases between. CDR3 length: 15 amino acids. CDR1 is SGHTA and CDR2 is FQGNSA in the germline V gene.

Concerning this clone itself: The junction shows a germline mismatch at one end, possibly a read error. In the same sample, other DNA sequences code for this CDR3. The V gene is TRBV7-3, the J gene TRBJ2-7, with D hard to call. Germline CDR1 SGHTA, CDR2 FQGTGA. This CDR3 is 15 amino acids long. CDR3 sequence (DNA): TGTGCCAGCAGCTTTTCCGGCTATACCTCCTACGAGCAATACTTC. Translation gives CASSFSGYTSYEQYF.

The CDR3 loop reads CASSISMGGYTF. CDR3 bases: TGTGCCAGTAGTATCTCCATGGGCGGCTACACCTTC. The V call is TRBV19, the J call TRBJ1-2; D gene unclear. Germline V CDR1 and CDR2: LNHDA, SQIVND (reference sequence). Trimming left V 3 bases short and J 8 bases short, with 10 bases between. CDR3 length: 12 amino acids.

The J gene is TRBJ2-1, the V gene TRBV18, with 11 bases fitting TRBD1. The CDR3 covers 14 residues. The junction had 4 bases not matched to a gene; V was cut back by 3 bases and J by 9 bases. Looked up from germline, CDR1 is KGHSH and CDR2 is LQKENI. DNA for the CDR3: TGTGCCAGCTCACCTGGGACAGGGGGGCTTGAGCAGTTCTTC. This translates into CASSPGTGGLEQFF.

The table lists this clone with a few counts. The rearrangement joins TRBV24-1 to TRBJ1-4; 10 nucleotides align to TRBD1. The CDR3 sequence is 13 residues long. CDR1 and CDR2 (germline): KGHDR, SFDVKD. J lost 6 bases, V lost 7 bases, and 1 base had no gene match. This chain's CDR3 is CATSGTGDEKLFF. The CDR3 bases are TGTGCCACCAGCGGGACAGGGGATGAAAAACTGTTTTTT.

This clone came up a few times. The CDR3 sequence: CASSLVRQGPIMNTEAFF. The CDR3 DNA is TGCGCCAGCAGCCTGGTAAGACAGGGTCCGATCATGAACACTGAAGCTTTCTTT. V usage is TRBV5-1 and J usage is TRBJ1-1, with 7 nucleotides matching TRBD1. The CDR3 has 18 amino acids. The trim removed 4 bases at V and 0 bases at J, leaving 15 bases unmatched. Germline V gene lookup returns CDR1 SGHRS and CDR2 YFSETQ.

The genes are TRBV2 and TRBJ2-4, with 7 bases aligning to TRBD1. The CDR3 extends over 13 amino acids. With V trimmed by 6 bases and J by 9 bases, 8 bases remained unmatched. Germline-derived CDR1 and CDR2 are SNHLY and FYNNEI. The CDR3 nucleotides are TGTGCCAGCAGCGTTGACAGGGAATCCATTCAGTACTTC. Its protein product is CASSVDRESIQYF.

The chain is built from TRBV27 and TRBJ1-2, with D possibly TRBD1 on 5 matching bases. This CDR3 has 11 residues. Germline CDR1 reads MNHEY; CDR2 reads SMNVEV (reference sequence). Trimming took off 4 bases at V and 5 bases at J, with 5 bases between the two ends. CDR3 sequence (DNA): TGTGCCAGCAGTTCAGGGTATGGCTACACCTTC. Translating it yields CASSSGYGYTF.

The chain couples TRBV5-1 to TRBJ2-3; TRBD2 matches at 10 bases. The CDR3 spans 19 residues. Germline values: CDR1 SGHRS, CDR2 YFSETQ. The V and J ends lost 0 bases and 4 bases, in that order; junction bases with no gene match: 14. The CDR3 sequence: CASSLAPSGGAFLSDTQYF. The CDR3 DNA reads as TGCGCCAGCAGCTTGGCCCCTAGCGGGGGCGCCTTTCTATCAGATACGCAGTATTTT.

The J gene is TRBJ1-6, the V gene TRBV3-1 (or the pseudogene TRBV3-2), with TRBD1 matching over 10 bases. Germline-derived CDR1 and CDR2 are LGHDT and YNNKEL (reference sequence). V lost 1 base and J lost 1; bases outside the gene matches: 10. The CDR3 totals 20 residues. The CDR3 is CASSQAGQGGVWSYNSPLHF. CDR3 in DNA: TGTGCCAGCAGCCAAGCTGGACAGGGGGGGGTTTGGTCCTATAATTCACCCCTCCACTTT.

The chain joins TRBV10-3 to TRBJ1-1, with D maybe TRBD1 (5 bases). CDR3 length: 13 residues. The V end lost 10 bases, the J end lost 4 bases, and 16 bases lay between the germline ends. CDR1 and CDR2 (germline): ENHRY, SYGVKD. This CDR3 is CATWDYQVTEAFF. CDR3 bases: TGTGCCACTTGGGACTACCAGGTCACTGAAGCTTTCTTT.

The rearrangement uses TRBV5-6 and TRBJ1-6; D perhaps matches TRBD1 (5 bases). The CDR3 has 17 amino acids. V was clipped by 0 bases and J by 5 bases, with 15 bases between them. Germline V gives CDR1 SGHDT, CDR2 YYEEEE. Here the CDR3 reads CASSLVARDANNSPLHF. CDR3 DNA: TGTGCCAGCAGCTTGGTCGCGCGGGACGCGAATAATTCACCCCTCCACTTT.

The rearrangement uses TRBV5-1 and TRBJ1-2; 7 bases align to TRBD1. The CDR3 extends over 12 amino acids. V was clipped by 4 bases and J by 9 bases; unmatched bases: 6. CDR1 and CDR2 (germline): SGHRS, YFSETQ. CDR3 loop: CASSTGQTSYTF. CDR3 in DNA: TGCGCCAGCAGCACGGGACAGACCAGCTACACCTTC.

The chain combines TRBV23-1 with TRBJ2-1, with TRBD2 matching over 14 bases. TRBV23-1 is noted as an ORF with a role that remains uncertain. The CDR3 length is 19 residues. V was clipped by 11 bases and J by 1 base; unmatched bases: 16. The CDR3 reads CAPSPGLAGESSSYNEQFF. For the CDR3, the DNA is TGCGCCCCCTCGCCGGGACTAGCGGGAGAGAGTTCGTCCTACAATGAGCAGTTCTTC.

J is TRBJ2-7 and V is TRBV29-1; TRBD1 or TRBD2 may be the D gene (5 bases each). Trimming stripped 0 bases from V and 6 bases from J, with 12 bases between. Germline CDR1 and CDR2: SQVTM and ANQGSEA. The CDR3 sequence is 13 residues long. CDR3 residues: CSVEDGGPSEQYF. In nucleotides, the CDR3 is TGCAGCGTTGAAGATGGGGGACCAAGCGAGCAGTACTTC.

Concerning this clone itself: One end of the junction fails to match germline, which may point to a read error. The rearrangement uses TRBV7-2 and TRBJ2-5; TRBD1 is a possible D gene (6 bases). Germline values: CDR1 SGHTA, CDR2 FQGNSA. The CDR3 consists of 15 residues. CDR3 nucleotide sequence: TGTGTCAGCAGCTTACGGGACATTCCCCCTGGGGCCCAGTACTTC. This sequence encodes CVSSLRDIPPGAQYF.

The chain carries TRBV28 and TRBJ1-4, with D unclear. The V end lost 2 bases, the J end lost 4 bases, and 8 bases lay between the germline ends. This CDR3 contains 14 residues. Per the germline V gene, CDR1 is MDHEN and CDR2 is SYDVKM. The CDR3 sequence is CASSLRQVNEKLFF. The CDR3 DNA reads TGTGCCAGCAGTTTAAGGCAGGTTAATGAAAAACTGTTTTTT. Drawing the rest from reference TRBV28 and TRBJ1-4, the complete variable domain is DVKVTQSSRYLVKRTGEKVFLECVQDMDHENMFWYRQDPGLGLRLIYFSYDVKMKEKGDIPEGYSVSREKKERFSLILESASTNQTSMYLCASSLRQVNEKLFFGSGTQLSVL.

The rearrangement uses TRBV6-5 and TRBJ1-1; 11 bases fit TRBD1. CDR1 and CDR2 (germline): MNHEY, SVGAGI. After removal of 0 bases from V and 4 bases from J, the junction contained 4 bases not matched to a gene. The CDR3 totals 16 residues. The CDR3 spells CASSYSRTGGLTEAFF. In DNA form, the CDR3 reads TGTGCCAGCAGTTACTCGAGGACAGGGGGCCTCACTGAAGCTTTCTTT.

This chain uses TRBV12-3 or TRBV12-4 with TRBJ1-1; D not resolved. V was shortened by 2 bases and J by 6 bases, with 10 bases between the two germline ends. The CDR3 consists of 13 residues. CDR3 amino acids: CASSLWSSAEAFF. The CDR3 nucleotides read TGTGCCAGCAGTTTATGGTCATCAGCTGAAGCTTTCTTT.

This chain connects TRBV5-1 to TRBJ1-5; D gene ambiguous. CDR1 SGHRS and CDR2 YFSETQ come from the germline V gene. The V and J ends lost 4 bases and 5 bases respectively, with 10 bases between them. This CDR3 region has 13 residues. CDR3 residues: CASSPWTDQPQHF. The CDR3 DNA follows: TGCGCCAGCAGCCCCTGGACGGATCAGCCCCAGCATTTT.

The rearrangement joins TRBV6-1 to TRBJ2-1, with 10 positions matching TRBD2. CDR3 length equals 20 residues. Losses at the gene ends were 4 bases for V and 3 bases for J; bases not matched to a gene: 18. CDR1 is MNHNS, CDR2 SASEGT, per germline. In DNA, the CDR3 is TGTGCCAGCAGTGGGGGGCAGGGTAGCGGGAGGAATAAGGGCTACAATGAGCAGTTCTTC. It translates to CASSGGQGSGRNKGYNEQFF.